The 20 T cell receptor beta chains presented below share a single source sample, sequenced in a study of graft-versus-host responses after intestinal transplantation. Generated by immunoSEQ multiplex PCR, the TCRdb table keeps only in-frame clones and is missing some. The table includes about 12,000 clones, around 80% detected once. The source material was PBMCs, sampled around 130 days after transplant. The receptors stem from a human patient who received an intestinal transplant, so some T cells may come from the graft donor.

The chain has TRBV7-8 and TRBJ2-7; D not certain. V lost 1 base and J 1 base, leaving 8 bases between the germline ends. CDR3 length equals 14 residues. The germline CDR1 and CDR2 sequences are SGHVS and FQNEAQ. The CDR3 bases are TGTGCCAGCAGCTTAGAGCTAGGATCCTACGAGCAGTACTTC. Translation gives CASSLELGSYEQYF.

The gene calls are TRBV13 and TRBJ2-1; D is perhaps TRBD1 (6 bases). The CDR3 is made up of 15 amino acids. Trimming stripped 5 bases from V and 2 bases from J, with 13 bases between. The germline CDR1 and CDR2 sequences are PRHDT and FYEKMQ (reference sequence). The CDR3 protein is CASSGTPRPYNEQFF. The DNA for the CDR3 is TGTGCCAGCAGCGGGACACCGCGGCCCTACAATGAGCAGTTCTTC. Combining the CDR3 with reference TRBV13 and TRBJ2-1 gives the whole variable domain AAGVIQSPRHLIKEKRETATLKCYPIPRHDTVYWYQQGPGQDPQFLISFYEKMQSDKGSIPDRFSAQQFSDYHSELNMSSLELGDSALYFCASSGTPRPYNEQFFGPGTRLTVL.

CDR3 in amino acids: CASSQHELGTEAFF. The DNA for the CDR3 is TGTGCCAGCAGTCAACATGAATTGGGCACTGAAGCTTTCTTT. V usage is TRBV5-5 and J usage is TRBJ1-1; no firm D call. This CDR3 comprises 14 residues. Germline CDR1 is SGHKS and CDR2 is YYEKEE (reference sequence). Trimming took 5 bases from V and 4 from J, leaving 15 bases between them.

This chain uses TRBV6-6 with TRBJ1-3; tentative D call: TRBD1 (6 bases). V gave up 0 bases and J gave up 1 base, with 10 bases separating them. Germline V gives CDR1 MNHNY, CDR2 SVGAGI (reference sequence). This CDR3 has 16 amino acids. CDR3 amino acids: CASSYSGGASGNTIYF. Written as DNA, the CDR3 is TGTGCCAGCAGTTACTCGGGGGGGGCTTCTGGAAACACCATATATTTT.

CDR3 in DNA: TGTGCCAGCTCACCTACAGGGGTTTCTAGTCAGCCCCAGCATTTT. Amino acid sequence: CASSPTGVSSQPQHF. The chain has TRBV18 and TRBJ1-5, with 7 bases lining up with TRBD1. Trimming removed 3 bases from V and 6 bases from J; junction bases left unmatched: 8. In germline, CDR1 is KGHSH, CDR2 LQKENI. The CDR3 totals 15 residues.

The chain links TRBV6-5 to TRBJ2-7, with 7 nucleotides matching TRBD2. Germline CDR1 and CDR2: MNHEY and SVGAGI. The CDR3 length is 15 residues. V trimming: 2 bases; J trimming: 2 bases; junction bases outside the gene matches: 6. CDR3 amino acids: CASSYAASGAYEQYF. As DNA, the CDR3 is TGTGCCAGCAGTTACGCGGCTAGCGGTGCCTACGAGCAGTACTTC.

V and J are TRBV6-5 and TRBJ1-2; D is possibly TRBD1 (5 bases). The germline V gene has CDR1 MNHEY and CDR2 SVGAGI. This CDR3 region has 14 residues. Trimming removed 7 bases from V and 2 bases from J, with 14 bases in between. CDR3 nucleotide sequence: TGTGCCAGCATCCAAAGACAGAGCAACTATGGCTACACCTTC. Translating gives CASIQRQSNYGYTF.

CDR3 nucleotide sequence: TGCGCCAGCAGGTTTGGTAGTCTTGCAACTAATGAAAAACTGTTTTTT. As protein: CASRFGSLATNEKLFF. The rearrangement joins TRBV5-1 to TRBJ1-4; D is unclear. The germline V gene has CDR1 SGHRS and CDR2 YFSETQ. CDR3 size: 16 residues. V gave up 5 bases and J gave up 0 bases, with 14 bases separating them. The entire variable domain, with the rest obtained from reference TRBV5-1 and TRBJ1-4, is as follows: KAGVTQTPRYLIKTRGQQVTLSCSPISGHRSVSWYQQTPGQGLQFLFEYFSETQRNKGNFPGRFSGRQFSNSRSEMNVSTLELGDSALYLCASRFGSLATNEKLFFGSGTQLSVL.

The genes are TRBV5-1 and TRBJ2-1, with D hard to call. CDR3 length: 11 amino acids. The V gene's germline CDR1 is SGHRS and CDR2 YFSETQ. The V end lost 7 bases, the J end lost 7 bases, and 9 bases lay between the germline ends. The CDR3 DNA reads as TGCGCCAGCGCGCTTGGTAATGAGCAGTTCTTC. It is translated as CASALGNEQFF.

Only one count was recorded for this clone. This chain connects TRBV19 to TRBJ2-7; TRBD2 is a possible D gene (6 bases). The CDR3 covers 13 residues. V lost 5 bases and J 2 bases, leaving 10 bases between the germline ends. The germline CDR1 and CDR2 sequences are LNHDA and SQIVND (reference sequence). The CDR3 nucleotides are TGTGCCAGTAGTGGTAGCGGAACCTACGAGCAGTACTTC. Amino acids: CASSGSGTYEQYF. Full variable domain (outside the CDR3, taken from reference TRBV19 and TRBJ2-7): DGGITQSPKYLFRKEGQNVTLSCEQNLNHDAMYWYRQDPGQGLRLIYYSQIVNDFQKGDIAEGYSVSREKKESFPLTVTSAQKNPTAFYLCASSGSGTYEQYFGPGTRLTVT.

This clone was counted between two and nine times. This chain links TRBV7-2 with TRBJ1-2; D ambiguous. The CDR3 runs to 14 residues. The V end lost 5 bases, the J end lost 4 bases, and 14 bases lay between the germline ends. Germline V gene lookup returns CDR1 SGHTA and CDR2 FQGNSA. The CDR3 DNA follows: TGTGCCAGCAGCCCGACCTGGACGGTCTATGGCTACACCTTC. This sequence encodes CASSPTWTVYGYTF.

The chain joins TRBV6-1 to TRBJ2-3, with 10 bases fitting TRBD1. Unmatched junction bases numbered 5, after V lost 4 bases and J lost 4 bases. Germline CDR1 reads MNHNS; CDR2 reads SASEGT. The CDR3 extends over 15 amino acids. CDR3 in DNA: TGTGCCAGCAGTGCTGGGGGGACAGGGGCAGATACGCAGTATTTT. It yields the protein CASSAGGTGADTQYF.

This clone occurred a few times. The V call is TRBV4-2, the J call TRBJ2-3; a possible D gene is TRBD2 (6 bases). The V end was cut by 0 bases, the J end by 0 bases, with 13 bases between. The germline CDR1 and CDR2 sequences are LGHNA and YNFKEQ. This CDR3 contains 17 residues. CDR3 region: CASSQDRRGTSTDTQYF. The CDR3 coding sequence is TGTGCCAGCAGCCAAGATCGGCGGGGAACTAGCACAGATACGCAGTATTTT.

This clone came up a few times. V usage is TRBV6-6 and J usage is TRBJ2-4, with D perhaps given as TRBD1 or TRBD2 (5 bases each). Germline V gene sequence: CDR1 MNHNY, CDR2 SVGAGI (reference sequence). This CDR3 has 15 amino acids. V shed 4 bases and J shed 5 bases, with 15 bases lying between them. The CDR3 DNA is TGTGCCAGCAGTTCCCCCGGGACCTACCAAAACATTCAGTACTTC. It is translated as CASSSPGTYQNIQYF.

The chain joins TRBV6-6 to TRBJ2-7; D ambiguous. Germline CDR1 MNHNY, CDR2 SVGAGI (reference sequence). V was clipped by 6 bases and J by 7 bases, with 10 bases between them. CDR3 size: 11 residues. The CDR3 sequence: CASSYRSEQYF. In DNA, the CDR3 is TGTGCCAGCAGCTACCGGAGTGAGCAGTACTTC.

The chain carries TRBV13 and TRBJ2-6; D is unclear. Germline V gene lookup returns CDR1 PRHDT and CDR2 FYEKMQ (reference sequence). The V gene lost 6 bases and the J gene lost 5 bases, with 23 bases spanning the gap. The CDR3 has 18 amino acids. In nucleotides, the CDR3 is TGTGCCAGCAGAATGGAAAAGCTGAGTACAAGTCGGGCCAACGTCCTGACTTTC. Translation gives CASRMEKLSTSRANVLTF.

V gene TRBV10-2 combines with J gene TRBJ2-5; D assignment may be TRBD1 or TRBD2 (5 bases each). Germline assignment: CDR1 WSHSY and CDR2 SAAADI. V lost 10 bases and J 4 bases, leaving 13 bases between the germline ends. The CDR3 consists of 12 residues. The CDR3 nucleotides are TGCGCCACCTTGGGGGTAGGAGAGACCCAGTACTTC. This sequence encodes CATLGVGETQYF.

The chain links TRBV4-1 to TRBJ2-1, with 14 bases lining up with TRBD2. The V gene's germline CDR1 is MGHRA and CDR2 YSYEKL. The CDR3 covers 17 residues. V was clipped by 4 bases and J by 6 bases; unmatched bases: 8. CDR3 nucleotides: TGCGCCAGCAGCCTCTCAGGGGGACTAGCGGGAGTCAATGAGCAGTTCTTC. Its protein product is CASSLSGGLAGVNEQFF.

This chain connects TRBV5-1 to TRBJ1-1; D is ambiguous. V gave up 1 base and J gave up 0 bases, with 7 bases separating them. The V gene's germline CDR1 is SGHRS and CDR2 YFSETQ. The CDR3 length is 14 residues. The DNA for the CDR3 is TGCGCCAGCAGCTTGTCCACCATGAACACTGAAGCTTTCTTT. The encoded protein is CASSLSTMNTEAFF. The full variable domain, completed using reference TRBV5-1 and TRBJ1-1, is KAGVTQTPRYLIKTRGQQVTLSCSPISGHRSVSWYQQTPGQGLQFLFEYFSETQRNKGNFPGRFSGRQFSNSRSEMNVSTLELGDSALYLCASSLSTMNTEAFFGQGTRLTVV.

The rearrangement links TRBV7-6 to TRBJ2-2, with unresolved D. Per germline, CDR1 SGHVS and CDR2 FNYEAQ. This CDR3 has 15 amino acids. The ends were cut back, 5 bases at V and 7 bases at J, with 17 bases in the middle. CDR3 sequence (DNA): TGTGCCAGCAGCCCCGGTTCCCTGTTAGGCGGGGAGCTGTTTTTT. Protein product: CASSPGSLLGGELFF.